One sample yielded the 2 T cell receptor beta chains listed below, sequenced in a study of regulatory T cells in long-lasting Graves disease. The time point: newly diagnosed GD, antithyroid drugs for less than 3 months. PBMC RNA served as the TCR library source. To make TCR beta libraries, researchers used iRepertoire HTBI primers and Arm-PCR of CDR3 regions. From the multiplex PCR reads, TCRdb called clonotypes with MiXCR, one entry per CDR3 protein. This table has about 350,000 distinct CDR3 sequences, 15% to 20% appearing once. These same data were also listed under a study on T cells in Graves' hyperthyroidism and ophthalmopathy.

Sequencing used peripheral blood mononuclear cells (PBMCs), obtained at new diagnosis, from a patient treated with antithyroid drugs. Source of these receptors: a young woman with Graves disease.

The V call is TRBV10-3, the J call TRBJ2-7; 7 bases agree with TRBD1. V lost 0 bases, J lost 2 bases, and 1 base stayed unmatched. The CDR3 is 14 residues long. Per the germline V gene, CDR1 is ENHRY and CDR2 is SYGVKD. CDR3 amino acids: CAISESGQAYEQYF. The CDR3 DNA is TGTGCCATCAGTGAGTCAGGACAGGCCTACGAGCAGTACTTC.

A few counts support this clonotype. The gene calls are TRBV9 and TRBJ2-1, with D possibly being TRBD2 (6 bases). Between the trimmed V and J ends, which lost 3 bases and 13 bases, there was a span of 8 bases. Germline CDR1 is SGDLS and CDR2 is YYNGEE. The CDR3 consists of 10 residues. CDR3 in amino acids: CASSAGRQFF. The CDR3, as DNA: TGTGCCAGCAGCGCCGGGAGACAGTTCTTC.